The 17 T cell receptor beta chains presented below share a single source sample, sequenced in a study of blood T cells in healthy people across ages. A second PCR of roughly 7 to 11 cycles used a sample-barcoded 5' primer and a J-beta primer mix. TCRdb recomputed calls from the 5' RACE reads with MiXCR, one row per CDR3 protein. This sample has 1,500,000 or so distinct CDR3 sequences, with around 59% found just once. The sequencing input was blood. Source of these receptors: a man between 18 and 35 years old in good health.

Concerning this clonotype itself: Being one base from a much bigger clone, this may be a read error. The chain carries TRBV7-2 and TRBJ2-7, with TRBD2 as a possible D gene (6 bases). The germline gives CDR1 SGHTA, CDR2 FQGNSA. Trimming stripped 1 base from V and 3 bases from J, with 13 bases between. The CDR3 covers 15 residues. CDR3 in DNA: TGTGCCAGCAGCTTAGGGGGAGGACGTATCTACGAGCAGTACTTC. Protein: CASSLGGGRIYEQYF.

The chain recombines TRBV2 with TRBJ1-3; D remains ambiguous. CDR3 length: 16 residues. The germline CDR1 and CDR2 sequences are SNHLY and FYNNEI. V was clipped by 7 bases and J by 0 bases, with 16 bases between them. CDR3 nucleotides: TGTGCCAGCAATCCGGGATGGCAGAACTCTGGAAACACCATATATTTT. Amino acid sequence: CASNPGWQNSGNTIYF. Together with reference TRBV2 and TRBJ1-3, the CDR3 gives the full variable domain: EPEVTQTPSHQVTQMGQEVILRCVPISNHLYFYWYRQILGQKVEFLVSFYNNEISEKSEIFDDQFSVERPDGSNFTLKIRSTKLEDSAMYFCASNPGWQNSGNTIYFGEGSWLTVV.

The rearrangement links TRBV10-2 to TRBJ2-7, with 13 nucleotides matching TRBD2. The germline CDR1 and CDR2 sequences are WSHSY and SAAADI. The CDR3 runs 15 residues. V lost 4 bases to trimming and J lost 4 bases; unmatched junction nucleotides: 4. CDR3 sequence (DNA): TGCGCCAGCAGTGGGACTAGCGGGAGCCGTTACGAGCAGTACTTC. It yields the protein CASSGTSGSRYEQYF.

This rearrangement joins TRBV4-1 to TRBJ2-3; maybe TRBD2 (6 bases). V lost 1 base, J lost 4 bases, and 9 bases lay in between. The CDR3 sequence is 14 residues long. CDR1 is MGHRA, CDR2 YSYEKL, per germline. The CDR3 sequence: CASSQAAGPDTQYF. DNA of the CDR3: TGCGCCAGCAGCCAAGCTGCGGGACCAGATACGCAGTATTTT.

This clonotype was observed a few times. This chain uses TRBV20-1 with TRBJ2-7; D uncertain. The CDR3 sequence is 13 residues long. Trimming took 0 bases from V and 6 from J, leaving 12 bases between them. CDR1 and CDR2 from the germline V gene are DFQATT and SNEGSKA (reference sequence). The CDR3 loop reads CSARDQWLREQYF. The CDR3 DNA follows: TGCAGTGCTAGAGATCAATGGTTACGCGAGCAGTACTTC.

The CDR3 sequence: CASSLAGGGYDEQFF. CDR3 DNA: TGTGCCAGCAGTTTAGCGGGAGGAGGGTACGATGAGCAGTTCTTC. This chain joins TRBV27 and TRBJ2-1, with 8 positions matching TRBD2. J lost 8 bases, V lost 2 bases, and 8 bases had no gene match. The CDR3 totals 15 residues. Germline CDR1 and CDR2: MNHEY and SMNVEV (reference sequence).

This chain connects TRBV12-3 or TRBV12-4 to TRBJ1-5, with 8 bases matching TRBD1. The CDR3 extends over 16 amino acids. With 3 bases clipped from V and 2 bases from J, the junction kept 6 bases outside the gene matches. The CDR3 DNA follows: TGTGCCAGCAGTTTGGGACCGGGACAGGGCAATCAGCCCCAGCATTTT. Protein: CASSLGPGQGNQPQHF.

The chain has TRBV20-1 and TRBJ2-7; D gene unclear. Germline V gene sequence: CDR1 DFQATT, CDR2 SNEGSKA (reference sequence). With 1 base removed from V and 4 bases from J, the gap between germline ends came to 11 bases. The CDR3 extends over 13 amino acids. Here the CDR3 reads CSARVNVGYEQYF. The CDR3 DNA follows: TGCAGTGCTAGAGTTAATGTGGGTTACGAGCAGTACTTC.

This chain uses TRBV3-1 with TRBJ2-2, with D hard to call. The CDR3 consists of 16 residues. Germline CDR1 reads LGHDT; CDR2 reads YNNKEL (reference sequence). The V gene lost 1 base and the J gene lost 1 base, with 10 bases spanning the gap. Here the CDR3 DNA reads TGTGCCAGCAGCCAAGTGGAACGTCAGAACACCGGGGAGCTGTTTTTT. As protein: CASSQVERQNTGELFF.

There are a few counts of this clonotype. The DNA of the CDR3 is TGTGCCAGCAGTGATAACTCCTACAATGAGCAGTTCTTC. Translating gives CASSDNSYNEQFF. The chain recombines TRBV28 with TRBJ2-1; D remains ambiguous. Trimming left V 5 bases short and J 0 bases short, with 5 bases between. CDR1 and CDR2 (germline): MDHEN, SYDVKM. The CDR3 is 13 residues long.

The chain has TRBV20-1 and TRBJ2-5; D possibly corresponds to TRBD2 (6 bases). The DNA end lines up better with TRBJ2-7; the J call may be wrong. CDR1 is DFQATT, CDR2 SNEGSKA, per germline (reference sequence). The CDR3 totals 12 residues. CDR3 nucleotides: TGCAGTGCCGTGGGGGGAGTCAACGAGCAGTACTTC. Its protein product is CSAVGGVNEQYF.

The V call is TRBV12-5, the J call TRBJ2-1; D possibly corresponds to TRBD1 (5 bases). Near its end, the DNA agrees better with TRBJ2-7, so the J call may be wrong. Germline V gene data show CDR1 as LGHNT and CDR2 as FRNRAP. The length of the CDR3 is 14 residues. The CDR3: CASGLVAREGEQYF. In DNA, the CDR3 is TGTGCTAGTGGTTTGGTAGCCAGGGAAGGAGAGCAGTACTTC.

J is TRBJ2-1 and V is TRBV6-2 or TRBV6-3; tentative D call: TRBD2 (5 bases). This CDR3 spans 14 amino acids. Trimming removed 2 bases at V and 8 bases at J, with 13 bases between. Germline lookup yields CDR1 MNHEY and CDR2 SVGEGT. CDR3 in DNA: TGTGCCAGCAGTTACCCGGTCCGGGATTATGAGCAGTTCTTC. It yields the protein CASSYPVRDYEQFF.

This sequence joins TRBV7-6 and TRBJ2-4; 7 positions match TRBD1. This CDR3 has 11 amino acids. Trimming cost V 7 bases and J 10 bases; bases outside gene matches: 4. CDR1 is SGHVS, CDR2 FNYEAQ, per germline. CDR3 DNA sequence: TGTGCCAGCAAGACAGGGTCTATTCAGTACTTC. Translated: CASKTGSIQYF.

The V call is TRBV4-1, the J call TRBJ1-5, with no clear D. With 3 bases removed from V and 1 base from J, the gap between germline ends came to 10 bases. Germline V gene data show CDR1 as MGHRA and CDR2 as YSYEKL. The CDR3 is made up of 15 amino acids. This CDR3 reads CASSQREASNQPQHF. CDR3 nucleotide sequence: TGCGCCAGCAGCCAGCGGGAGGCGAGCAATCAGCCCCAGCATTTT.

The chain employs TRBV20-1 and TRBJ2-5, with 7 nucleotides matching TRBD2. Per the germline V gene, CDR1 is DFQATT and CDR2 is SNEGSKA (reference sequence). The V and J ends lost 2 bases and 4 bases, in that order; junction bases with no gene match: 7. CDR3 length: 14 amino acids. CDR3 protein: CSARPGLRGETQYF. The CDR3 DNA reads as TGCAGTGCTAGACCGGGACTACGGGGAGAGACCCAGTACTTC.

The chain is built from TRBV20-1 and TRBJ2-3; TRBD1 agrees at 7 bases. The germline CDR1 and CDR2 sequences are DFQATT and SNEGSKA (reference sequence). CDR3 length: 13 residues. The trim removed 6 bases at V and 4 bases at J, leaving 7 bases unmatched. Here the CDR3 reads CSARQDRADTQYF. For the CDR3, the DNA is TGCAGTGCCCGTCAAGACAGGGCAGATACGCAGTATTTT.